One sample yielded the 22 T cell receptor beta chains listed below, sequenced in a study of T cell responses to AZD1222 COVID-19 vaccine. Only in-frame clones appear in the TCRdb table, and some are missing; sequencing was by immunoSEQ multiplex PCR. This sample has 150,000 to 200,000 clones, with roughly 90% found just once. Sequenced here: peripheral blood, sampled on day 0 of AZD1222 vaccination. The receptors shown here come from an adult in good health.

The chain uses TRBV30 and TRBJ2-7; a weak D match, TRBD1 (6 bases). Germline lookup yields CDR1 GTSNPN and CDR2 SVGIG (reference sequence). Trimming stripped 2 bases from V and 5 bases from J, with 10 bases between. The CDR3 has 12 residues. In nucleotides, the CDR3 is TGTGCCTGGAGTCTCAACAGGGACGAGCAGTACTTC. Its translation: CAWSLNRDEQYF.

The chain carries TRBV6-5 and TRBJ2-5; TRBD1 or TRBD2 may be the D gene (5 bases each). Germline lookup yields CDR1 MNHEY and CDR2 SVGAGI. The CDR3 is 14 amino acids. V shed 2 bases and J shed 14 bases, with 21 bases lying between them. CDR3 sequence reads: CASSYADRPTRTYF. DNA for the CDR3: TGTGCCAGCAGTTACGCGGACCGCCCCACTAGGACATACTTC.

V usage is TRBV16 and J usage is TRBJ2-7; the match to TRBD2 covers 10 bases. The CDR3 spans 17 residues. Trimming at V came to 1 base and at J to 2 bases, leaving 8 bases not matched to a gene. The V gene's germline CDR1 is KGHSY and CDR2 FQNENV. CDR3 bases: TGTGCCAGCAGCCAATGGCTAGCGGGAGAAGCGGCCTACGAGCAGTACTTC. It codes for CASSQWLAGEAAYEQYF.

The chain's CDR3 is CASSIVQAGYTF. The CDR3 DNA sequence: TGTGCCAGTAGTATAGTGCAGGCTGGCTACACCTTC. The genes are TRBV19 and TRBJ1-2; D unresolved. The ends were cut back, 1 base at V and 7 bases at J, with 7 bases in the middle. Germline assignment: CDR1 LNHDA and CDR2 SQIVND (reference sequence). The CDR3 is made up of 12 amino acids.

The chain links TRBV5-5 to TRBJ1-2; D is perhaps TRBD1 (5 bases). Germline-derived CDR1 and CDR2 are SGHKS and YYEKEE (reference sequence). The germline V and J ends were trimmed by 0 bases and 8 bases, with 11 bases remaining between them. CDR3 length: 13 amino acids. CDR3 amino acids: CASSLAGEWGYTF. In DNA, the CDR3 is TGTGCCAGCAGCTTGGCGGGGGAATGGGGCTACACCTTC. Full variable domain (remainder filled in from reference TRBV5-5 and TRBJ1-2): DAGVTQSPTHLIKTRGQQVTLRCSPISGHKSVSWYQQVLGQGPQFIFQYYEKEERGRGNFPDRFSARQFPNYSSELNVNALLLGDSALYLCASSLAGEWGYTFGSGTRLTVV.

The chain has TRBV25-1 and TRBJ2-2, with D perhaps TRBD1 or TRBD2 (6 bases each). V was clipped by 5 bases and J by 2 bases, with 9 bases between them. There are 14 residues in the CDR3. Looked up from germline, CDR1 is MGHDK and CDR2 is SYGVNS. The CDR3 spells CASSRGVNTGELFF. CDR3 DNA sequence: TGTGCCAGCAGTAGGGGGGTAAACACCGGGGAGCTGTTTTTT.

The V call is TRBV30, the J call TRBJ1-6; no firm D call. The CDR3 covers 13 residues. The V gene lost 4 bases and the J gene lost 7 bases, with 11 bases spanning the gap. In germline, CDR1 is GTSNPN, CDR2 SVGIG (reference sequence). In DNA, the CDR3 is TGTGCCTGGACGAGTGTCGGCAATTCACCCCTCCACTTT. Its translation: CAWTSVGNSPLHF.

The chain has TRBV19 and TRBJ1-4, with no clear D. The CDR3 is 14 residues long. Trimming left V 1 base short and J 3 bases short, with 6 bases between. Germline CDR1 is LNHDA and CDR2 is SQIVND (reference sequence). The CDR3 is CASSIVGSNEKLFF. The DNA for the CDR3 is TGTGCCAGTAGTATAGTAGGATCTAATGAAAAACTGTTTTTT.

The count of this clone is one. The V call is TRBV28, the J call TRBJ1-2; D uncertain. V lost 6 bases, J lost 4 bases, and 12 bases lay in between. Germline V CDR1 and CDR2: MDHEN, SYDVKM. This CDR3 comprises 13 residues. The DNA for the CDR3 is TGTGCCAGCAGCGACCCGCGGCTCTATGGCTACACCTTC. Amino acid sequence: CASSDPRLYGYTF.

The chain uses TRBV9 and TRBJ1-2; TRBD1 aligns across 9 bases. The J segment lost 4 bases and the V segment lost 4 bases, leaving 8 bases of the junction unmatched. The CDR3 extends over 15 amino acids. CDR1 is SGDLS, CDR2 YYNGEE, per germline. The CDR3 bases are TGTGCCAGCAGCCCCGGACAGGGGCGGCTCTATGGCTACACCTTC. It translates to CASSPGQGRLYGYTF.

The gene calls are TRBV28 and TRBJ1-1; 9 bases line up with TRBD1. Trimming took 6 bases from V and 4 from J; bases not matched to a gene: 9. The CDR3 runs 15 residues. The germline CDR1 and CDR2 sequences are MDHEN and SYDVKM. The CDR3 protein is CASRKRTGAVTEAFF. Written as DNA, the CDR3 is TGTGCCAGCAGGAAAAGGACAGGGGCGGTCACTGAAGCTTTCTTT.

The chain combines TRBV5-4 with TRBJ1-1; D might be TRBD1 (5 bases). The CDR3 sequence is 13 residues long. Germline values: CDR1 SGHNT, CDR2 YYREEE (reference sequence). The ends were cut back, 2 bases at V and 1 base at J, with 6 bases in the middle. CDR3 loop: CASSLDRNTEAFF. CDR3 sequence (DNA): TGTGCCAGCAGCTTAGACAGGAACACTGAAGCTTTCTTT.

This sequence joins TRBV7-3 and TRBJ2-3; D tentatively reads TRBD1 or TRBD2 (6 bases each). V was shortened by 3 bases and J by 4 bases, with 14 bases between the two germline ends. Germline CDR1 and CDR2: SGHTA and FQGTGA. The length of the CDR3 is 15 residues. The CDR3 reads CASSFVAEGADTQYF. The CDR3 DNA follows: TGTGCCAGCAGCTTCGTAGCGGAGGGGGCAGATACGCAGTATTTT. The full variable domain, with the rest looked up from reference TRBV7-3 and TRBJ2-3, is GAGVSQTPSNKVTEKGKYVELRCDPISGHTALYWYRQSLGQGPEFLIYFQGTGAADDSGLPNDRFFAVRPEGSVSTLKIQRTERGDSAVYLCASSFVAEGADTQYFGPGTRLTVL.

This chain links TRBV2 with TRBJ1-2; 10 bases align to TRBD1. The CDR3 consists of 14 residues. Germline assignment: CDR1 SNHLY and CDR2 FYNNEI. V gave up 3 bases and J gave up 4 bases; unmatched junction bases: 2. CDR3 bases: TGTGCCAGCAGTGACCGGACAGGGGGCTATGGCTACACCTTC. This codes for CASSDRTGGYGYTF. The variable domain in full, with the rest retrieved from reference TRBV2 and TRBJ1-2, is EPEVTQTPSHQVTQMGQEVILRCVPISNHLYFYWYRQILGQKVEFLVSFYNNEISEKSEIFDDQFSVERPDGSNFTLKIRSTKLEDSAMYFCASSDRTGGYGYTFGSGTRLTVV.

The rearrangement links TRBV6-9 to TRBJ1-2, with a possible D match to TRBD1 (6 bases). V lost 5 bases to trimming and J lost 0 bases, with 19 bases between them. The germline V gene encodes CDR1 MNHGY and CDR2 SVAAGI. This CDR3 has 17 amino acids. CDR3 sequence (DNA): TGTGCCAGCAGTGCCGGGGGCCCTCACCCCCCTAACTATGGCTACACCTTC. Encoded protein: CASSAGGPHPPNYGYTF.

This clone was counted once. This sample also contains other DNA sequences that code for the same CDR3. The chain couples TRBV12-3 or TRBV12-4 to TRBJ1-5, with D unresolved. The CDR3 has 13 amino acids. V was trimmed by 2 bases and J by 5 bases, leaving 7 bases between them. The CDR3 DNA follows: TGTGCCAGCAGTTTAACGCGGGATCAGCCCCAGCATTTT. This sequence encodes CASSLTRDQPQHF.

The chain has TRBV7-3 and TRBJ2-3, with D hard to call. V lost 0 bases and J lost 4, with 5 bases in between. Germline CDR1 is SGHTA and CDR2 is FQGTGA. CDR3 size: 13 residues. CDR3 amino acids: CASSLTAADTQYF. The CDR3 region has the DNA TGTGCCAGCAGCTTAACCGCGGCAGATACGCAGTATTTT.

The J gene is TRBJ1-1, the V gene TRBV5-1, with D unresolved. Trimming stripped 0 bases from V and 6 bases from J, with 15 bases between. The CDR3 totals 15 residues. Per the germline V gene, CDR1 is SGHRS and CDR2 is YFSETQ. The chain's CDR3 is CASSLARRERSEAFF. The DNA for the CDR3 is TGCGCCAGCAGCTTGGCCCGGAGGGAGCGCTCTGAAGCTTTCTTT.

The chain recombines TRBV28 with TRBJ2-7, with D uncertain. V was shortened by 6 bases and J by 3 bases, with 12 bases between the two germline ends. The length of the CDR3 is 13 residues. Germline V lookup: CDR1 MDHEN, CDR2 SYDVKM. The CDR3 DNA sequence: TGTGCCAGCAGGTGGCTTAACTTCTACGAGCAGTACTTC. Translating gives CASRWLNFYEQYF.

The rearrangement uses TRBV5-4 and TRBJ2-3; TRBD1 might be the D (6 bases). Germline V gives CDR1 SGHNT, CDR2 YYREEE (reference sequence). V was shortened by 3 bases and J by 4 bases, with 9 bases between the two germline ends. This CDR3 region has 13 residues. The CDR3 here is CASSSRGSDTQYF. The CDR3, as DNA: TGTGCCAGCAGCTCCAGGGGCTCAGATACGCAGTATTTT.

This clone was picked up one time. V gene TRBV11-1 combines with J gene TRBJ2-7; 11 positions match TRBD2. The CDR3 is 14 amino acids. CDR1 is SGHAT and CDR2 is FQDESV in the germline V gene (reference sequence). J was trimmed by 2 bases and V by 5 bases; bases with no gene match: 2. The DNA for the CDR3 is TGTGCCAGCAGCCCGACTAGCGGGGCCTACGAGCAGTACTTC. Its translation: CASSPTSGAYEQYF.

The chain's CDR3 is CASSLAGPISPNYGYTF. The DNA for the CDR3 is TGTGCCAGCAGTTTAGCAGGCCCTATCTCCCCAAATTATGGCTACACCTTC. The chain links TRBV28 to TRBJ1-2, with D unclear. The CDR3 extends over 17 amino acids. V was cut by 2 bases and J by 5 bases, with 21 bases left in between. Germline V lookup: CDR1 MDHEN, CDR2 SYDVKM.